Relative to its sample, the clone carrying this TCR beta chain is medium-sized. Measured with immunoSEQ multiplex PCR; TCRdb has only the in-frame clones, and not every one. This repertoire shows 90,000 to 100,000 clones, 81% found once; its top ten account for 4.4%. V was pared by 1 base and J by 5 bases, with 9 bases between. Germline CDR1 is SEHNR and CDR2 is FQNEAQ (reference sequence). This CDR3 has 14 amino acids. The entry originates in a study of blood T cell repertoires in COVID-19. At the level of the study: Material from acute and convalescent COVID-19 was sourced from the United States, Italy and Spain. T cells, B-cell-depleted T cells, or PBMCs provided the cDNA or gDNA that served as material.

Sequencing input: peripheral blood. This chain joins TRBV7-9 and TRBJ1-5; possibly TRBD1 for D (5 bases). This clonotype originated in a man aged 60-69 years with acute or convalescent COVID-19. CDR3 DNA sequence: TGTGCCAGCAGCTTAGGGGGCGCGGATCAGCCCCAGCATTTT. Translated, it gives CASSLGGADQPQHF.